The TCR beta chain under discussion was sequenced for a study of regulatory T cells in long-lasting Graves disease (dated by TCRdb to the early 2020s). Turning to the overall study: Persistent Graves' disease was defined as antithyroid drug treatment for over 5 years with persistently positive TSH receptor autoantibodies. Peripheral blood TCR sequencing and RNA sequencing compared persistent Graves' disease patients with newly diagnosed Graves' disease patients. The study was conducted in China and was registered as a clinical trial. A total of roughly 33 samples underwent TCR sequencing: some 13 from persistent and around 20 from newly diagnosed Graves' disease patients. In the clinical cohort, patients with persistent Graves' disease had used antithyroid drugs for an average of about 10.3 years. Summary of the overall study and its limitations: Sequencing and analysis were limited to the TCR beta chain. The study examined only peripheral blood because the primary lesion, thyroid tissue, could not be accessed. Persistent Graves' disease patients showed lower TCR Shannon entropy and fewer highly expanded clones than newly diagnosed patients, suggesting clonal expansion. The authors acknowledged the small sample size as a limitation that may reduce accuracy. A larger number of public clonotypes was shared among persistent patients (more than 2,500) than among newly diagnosed patients (about 990). TRBV28, TRBJ1-2 and TRBJ2-5 were preferentially used in persistent disease, while TRBV20-1 and TRBJ2-1 were favored in newly diagnosed disease.

The sample's time point, from its label and the paper: persistent/refractory GD, antithyroid drugs over 5 years with positive TRAb. RNA was extracted from PBMCs in TRIzol for both TCR sequencing and RNA sequencing. Graves' disease was diagnosed according to American Thyroid Association guidelines. Patients for the study were recruited at an endocrinology department in Xi'an, China. From each patient, approximately 10 milliliters of peripheral blood was collected into an EDTA anticoagulant tube. Ficoll Paque Plus density gradient separation was used to isolate PBMCs, and no further T cell sorting was performed. An Agilent 2100 Bioanalyzer and agarose gel were used to assess RNA quality, and a NanoDrop 2000 was used to measure RNA concentration. This clonotype appeared many times. It lacks a known antigen. Per-base quality was not reported, and no clone a single base away is much larger than it. Trimming removed 7 bases from V and 5 bases from J, leaving 14 bases between the germline ends. The germline V gene provides CDR1 SGHAT and CDR2 FQNNGV. The CDR3 holds 13 amino acids from the cysteine to the phenylalanine. This entry keeps only the CDR3 DNA: 39 bases, framed from base 1.

Library creation used multiplex PCR. Sequencing was carried out with an Illumina HiSeq 4000. CDR3 regions were amplified by Arm-PCR with iRepertoire HTBI primers to construct TCR beta libraries. Gel purification was performed on PCR products prior to sequencing. The authors' analysis ran thus. A total of 62 TRBV and some 13 TRBJ segments were identified across samples and were used for gene usage analysis of CDR3 amino acid clonotypes. Filtered high-quality paired reads were merged into contigs using COPE and FqMerger. BLAST was used to align contigs to the IMGT TRBV, TRBD and TRBJ reference genes, and CDR3 was defined following IMGT. Clonotypes above 0.1% frequency were classified as highly expanded clones. Shannon entropy was used to measure repertoire diversity, and the Gini coefficient was used to measure V-J evenness. A clonotype found in more than one individual was treated as public. The raw public reads went through TCRdb reprocessing: fastp at Q25, MiXCR clone calling, in-frame beta chains kept. Here each entry gathers all rows of one CDR3 protein and keeps the most common genes and DNA. The V and J calls follow TCRdb's processing rather than the paper's. This sample comprises about 300,000 distinct CDR3 sequences, more than 20% of them detected only once. The ten largest clonotypes hold 56% of the sample.

The sample here was peripheral blood mononuclear cells (PBMCs), taken when the disease was refractory, from a patient treated with antithyroid drugs. This receptor was taken from a female donor with Graves disease. Recombination linked TRBV11-2 to TRBJ2-5, and the D gene may be TRBD1, 6 bases matching. In nucleotides, the sequence is TGTGCCAGCACTCCTACAGGGTTGGAGACCCAGTACTTC. This translates into CASTPTGLETQYF.